This TCR beta chain was documented in a study of blood T cell repertoires in COVID-19. Study details: Material from acute and convalescent COVID-19 was sourced from the United States, Italy and Spain. PBMCs, B-cell-depleted T cells, or T cells were the source of the cDNA or gDNA that made up the material.

Under the authors' procedure: Using reference gene primer amplification, nucleated cell counts were estimated. Data came from immunoSEQ multiplex PCR; TCRdb stores just in-frame clones and leaves some out. V and J calls and clone size are given by that table; D and trimming were obtained from the DNA. Found here are 150,000 to 200,000 clones, 65% to 85% of them singletons; the top ten hold approximately 15%. With 8 bases clipped from V and 8 bases from J, the junction kept 11 bases outside the gene matches. Germline lookup yields CDR1 KGHSH and CDR2 LQKENI. The CDR3 is 13 residues long. This rearrangement joins TRBV18 to TRBJ1-2; 7 nucleotides align to TRBD1. Material for sequencing was peripheral blood. This clonotype was obtained from a woman older than 75 with acute or convalescent COVID-19. As DNA, the CDR3 is TGTGCCAGCAATACAGGGGCCTCGGGCGGCTACACCTTC. Its protein product is CASNTGASGGYTF.